This T cell receptor (beta chain) was observed in a study of neoadjuvant nivolumab and ipilimumab in lung cancer. Study-wide results and limits: TCR richness and clonality were higher in tumors than adjacent uninvolved lung. TCR clonality did not significantly correlate with pathologic tumor regression.

A note on this clone: The antigen is not known.

CDR1 and CDR2 (germline): SGHNT, YYREEE (reference sequence). The CDR3 has 12 residues. V lost 0 bases to trimming and J lost 7 bases, with 4 bases between them. This table comes from immunoSEQ multiplex PCR, and its TCRdb copy is limited to in-frame clones, with some not included. In the table there are 7,000 or so clones, around 76% of which are singletons. The TCR sequence derives from an adult with non-small cell lung cancer. This chain links TRBV5-4 with TRBJ2-2; D gene unclear. The input for sequencing was tumor tissue, taken after neoadjuvant nivolumab, alone or with ipilimumab, at or shortly before surgery. The CDR3 region has the DNA TGTGCCAGCAGCTTGGACAGCGGGGAGCTGTTTTTT. Its translation: CASSLDSGELFF.